The next 31 T cell receptor beta chains were all read from a single sample in a study of blood T cells in healthy people across ages. Primed by a sample-barcoded 5' primer and a J-beta primer mix, a second PCR proceeded for roughly 7 to 11 cycles. TCRdb re-called the 5' RACE reads through MiXCR, storing one row per CDR3 protein. The repertoire holds about 730,000 distinct CDR3 sequences, with roughly 43% as singletons. Source material: blood. The source is a woman aged 55-75 years in good health.

The V call is TRBV5-1, the J call TRBJ2-4; 7 bases agree with TRBD1. The J call is in doubt because the DNA end fits TRBJ2-5 better. CDR1 and CDR2 (germline): SGHRS, YFSETQ. The length of the CDR3 is 13 residues. As DNA, the CDR3 is TGCGCCAGCAAGGGGACAGACCAAGAGACCCAGTACTTC. This gives the protein CASKGTDQETQYF.

This clonotype was picked up a small number of times. The chain uses TRBV4-3 and TRBJ2-1, with 8 positions matching TRBD2. The germline V gene has CDR1 LGHNA and CDR2 YSLEER. V dropped 1 base and J dropped 8; count of bases not matched to a gene: 10. This CDR3 is 16 amino acids long. The CDR3 nucleotides are TGCGCCAGCAGCCAAGTTGCGGCGGGAGGTAATTATGAGCAGTTCTTC. Encoded protein: CASSQVAAGGNYEQFF.

The rearrangement uses TRBV5-6 and TRBJ2-7, with TRBD2 matching over 12 bases. This CDR3 contains 16 residues. Per the germline V gene, CDR1 is SGHDT and CDR2 is YYEEEE. Trimming took 4 bases from V and 6 from J; bases not matched to a gene: 11. The CDR3 is CASSRSPTSGRLEQYF. The CDR3 region has the DNA TGTGCCAGCAGCCGGTCCCCAACTAGCGGGAGGCTCGAGCAGTACTTC.

The chain employs TRBV29-1 and TRBJ2-1; D may correspond to TRBD1 or TRBD2 (6 bases each). The CDR3 loop spans 13 amino acids. Deletions cut 7 bases from V and 7 bases from J, with 17 bases between. Per the germline V gene, CDR1 is SQVTM and CDR2 is ANQGSEA. Here the CDR3 DNA reads TGCAGCGGTGGGACTGGGGGCGGGAATGAGCAGTTCTTC. It specifies CSGGTGGGNEQFF.

A few counts support this clonotype. J is TRBJ2-3 and V is TRBV30, with D possibly TRBD1 on 5 matching bases. V shed 1 base and J shed 3 bases, with 11 bases lying between them. The CDR3 has 14 amino acids. CDR1 and CDR2 (germline): GTSNPN, SVGIG (reference sequence). The CDR3 spells CAWSAQGGTDTQYF. CDR3 sequence (DNA): TGTGCCTGGAGTGCCCAGGGTGGGACAGATACGCAGTATTTT.

This clonotype was detected a few times. The rearrangement uses TRBV29-1 and TRBJ1-2; D uncertain. Per the germline V gene, CDR1 is SQVTM and CDR2 is ANQGSEA. The length of the CDR3 is 15 residues. V was shortened by 2 bases and J by 1 base, with 14 bases between the two germline ends. Here the CDR3 DNA reads TGCAGCGTTGAAACAGAGCGCCTAATTAACTATGGCTACACCTTC. Amino acids: CSVETERLINYGYTF.

V usage is TRBV7-3 and J usage is TRBJ2-6; D is ambiguous. The CDR3 extends over 14 amino acids. Trimming removed 1 base at V and 4 bases at J, with 5 bases between. Germline V CDR1 and CDR2: SGHTA, FQGTGA. CDR3 in amino acids: CASSLIPGANVLTF. As DNA, the CDR3 is TGTGCCAGCAGCTTAATTCCCGGGGCCAACGTCCTGACTTTC.

There are a few counts of this clonotype. The chain links TRBV3-1 to TRBJ2-3, with 9 bases lining up with TRBD1. Germline CDR1 and CDR2: LGHDT and YNNKEL (reference sequence). The CDR3 runs 14 residues. V lost 5 bases, J lost 6 bases, and 6 bases stayed unmatched. In DNA form, the CDR3 reads TGTGCCAGCAGCTTGACAGGGGGAAAGGATACGCAGTATTTT. Translation: CASSLTGGKDTQYF.

In this sample, this clonotype turned up a few times. The rearrangement links TRBV11-2 to TRBJ1-2; weak D call: TRBD1 (5 bases). The germline V and J ends were trimmed by 5 bases and 0 bases, with 7 bases remaining between them. The CDR3 spans 13 residues. Germline-derived CDR1 and CDR2 are SGHAT and FQNNGV. In nucleotides, the CDR3 is TGTGCCAGCAGCCGACAGTCTAACTATGGCTACACCTTC. It specifies CASSRQSNYGYTF.

The sample holds one count of this clonotype. V and J are TRBV10-1 and TRBJ2-2, with 11 bases lining up with TRBD1. With 10 bases clipped from V and 6 bases from J, the junction kept 7 bases outside the gene matches. CDR1 is WNHNN and CDR2 is SYGVQD in the germline V gene (reference sequence). The length of the CDR3 is 14 residues. CDR3 DNA: TGCGCCAACCAAAAGGGACAGGGGGCCGGGGAGCTGTTTTTT. Its protein product is CANQKGQGAGELFF.

This clonotype was detected only a few times. The chain couples TRBV7-2 to TRBJ2-7; 11 nucleotides line up with TRBD2. V lost 1 base and J lost 5; bases outside the gene matches: 4. CDR1 and CDR2 from the germline V gene are SGHTA and FQGNSA. The CDR3 runs 15 residues. This CDR3 reads CASSLGLAGFDEQYF. The DNA of the CDR3 is TGTGCCAGCAGCTTAGGACTAGCGGGATTTGACGAGCAGTACTTC.

In this sample, this clonotype turned up a few times. The chain couples TRBV5-6 to TRBJ2-3; D is uncertain. Deletions cut 3 bases from V and 0 bases from J, with 14 bases between. Germline V gene data show CDR1 as SGHDT and CDR2 as YYEEEE. The CDR3 has 16 amino acids. As DNA, the CDR3 is TGTGCCAGCAGCTCCCTCCAGACCTCTAGCACAGATACGCAGTATTTT. This gives the protein CASSSLQTSSTDTQYF.

This rearrangement joins TRBV7-2 to TRBJ2-4; D is undetermined. Germline CDR1 and CDR2: SGHTA and FQGNSA. The ends were cut back, 5 bases at V and 0 bases at J, with 8 bases in the middle. The CDR3 is made up of 14 amino acids. CDR3 residues: CASSAQLAKNIQYF. The CDR3, as DNA: TGTGCCAGCAGCGCGCAGCTAGCCAAAAACATTCAGTACTTC.

Of note for this clonotype: This may stem from a read error, because a much larger clone lies one nucleotide away. The chain links TRBV7-8 to TRBJ2-7; possibly TRBD2 for D (5 bases). The tail of the sequence fits TRBJ2-5 better, so the J call may be wrong. The germline CDR1 and CDR2 sequences are SGHVS and FQNEAQ. CDR3 length: 15 residues. CDR3: CASSLAGGFEETQYF. The DNA for the CDR3 is TGTGCCAGCAGCTTAGCTGGCGGGTTTGAGGAGACCCAGTACTTC.

Concerning this clonotype: This may be a read error: a much more frequent sequence differs by one nucleotide. The rearrangement uses TRBV29-1 and TRBJ1-2; D is uncertain. Germline V gene sequence: CDR1 SQVTM, CDR2 ANQGSEA. CDR3 length equals 13 residues. Trimming pared 0 bases from V and 2 bases from J, leaving 7 bases between. The CDR3 protein is CSVEDEGNYGYTF. The CDR3 coding sequence is TGCAGCGTTGAAGACGAGGGAAACTATGGCTACACCTTC.

Only a few counts were recorded for this clonotype. This sequence joins TRBV25-1 and TRBJ1-1; D is unresolved. V lost 1 base to trimming and J lost 0 bases, with 6 bases between them. Germline CDR1 reads MGHDK; CDR2 reads SYGVNS. This CDR3 spans 14 amino acids. CDR3 sequence: CASSESGLNTEAFF. The CDR3 region has the DNA TGTGCCAGCAGTGAATCTGGGCTGAACACTGAAGCTTTCTTT.

Many counts were recorded for this clonotype. This sequence joins TRBV20-1 and TRBJ2-3; D call uncertain. V was pared by 6 bases and J by 4 bases, with 11 bases between. The germline V gene encodes CDR1 DFQATT and CDR2 SNEGSKA (reference sequence). The CDR3 has 12 residues. The CDR3 DNA reads as TGCAGTGCCCCAGAAGGACCAGATACGCAGTATTTT. Its protein is CSAPEGPDTQYF.

The chain has TRBV6-2 or TRBV6-3 and TRBJ2-5; either TRBD1 or TRBD2 may supply D (5 bases each). Trimming took off 6 bases at V and 11 bases at J, with 16 bases between the two ends. CDR3 length: 12 amino acids. CDR1 is MNHEY and CDR2 is SVGEGT in the germline V gene. CDR3 protein: CASSMGRNEQYF. CDR3 in DNA: TGTGCCAGCAGCATGGGACGAAATGAGCAGTACTTC.

This chain joins TRBV7-2 and TRBJ2-7, with 8 bases lining up with TRBD2. Per the germline V gene, CDR1 is SGHTA and CDR2 is FQGNSA. V was pared by 6 bases and J by 7 bases, with 8 bases of the junction left unmatched. The CDR3 is 13 residues long. CDR3 nucleotides: TGTGCCAGCAGAAGCGGGAGTCCCAATGAGCAGTACTTC. It translates to CASRSGSPNEQYF.

The chain combines TRBV7-2 with TRBJ2-1; TRBD2 agrees at 12 bases. The germline V gene has CDR1 SGHTA and CDR2 FQGNSA. V shed 3 bases, J shed 6 bases, and the junction held 6 bases outside the gene matches. The CDR3 runs 16 residues. CDR3 sequence (DNA): TGTGCCAGCAGCTTTTGGACTAGCGGGATGGGCAATGAGCAGTTCTTC. As protein: CASSFWTSGMGNEQFF.

This clonotype was observed many times. V and J are TRBV3-1 and TRBJ2-5; D gene unclear. Germline values: CDR1 LGHDT, CDR2 YNNKEL (reference sequence). The CDR3 totals 12 residues. Trimming removed 6 bases from V and 3 bases from J, with 8 bases in between. The CDR3 DNA reads as TGTGCCAGCAGTCGAGCCGAAGAGACCCAGTACTTC. This sequence encodes CASSRAEETQYF.

The rearrangement joins TRBV29-1 to TRBJ2-7, with TRBD2 matching 8 bases. The CDR3 contains 12 residues. Trimming at V came to 4 bases and at J to 7 bases, leaving 6 bases not matched to a gene. The germline CDR1 and CDR2 sequences are SQVTM and ANQGSEA. CDR3 residues: CSVVREGSEQYF. In DNA form, the CDR3 reads TGCAGCGTTGTCCGGGAGGGCAGTGAGCAGTACTTC.

A few counts support this clonotype. This chain joins TRBV29-1 and TRBJ2-3; D is perhaps TRBD1 (6 bases). The CDR3 extends over 18 amino acids. Germline CDR1 SQVTM, CDR2 ANQGSEA. V lost 2 bases, J lost 1 base, and 22 bases lay in between. CDR3 protein: CSVEIGQGFPKGTDTQYF. In DNA form, the CDR3 reads TGCAGCGTTGAAATTGGGCAGGGGTTCCCTAAAGGCACAGATACGCAGTATTTT.

Comment on this clonotype: One junction end disagrees with the germline gene, perhaps due to a read error. This chain links TRBV4-1 with TRBJ1-4; possibly TRBD1 for D (5 bases). The CDR3 is 14 residues long. Germline V gives CDR1 MGHRA, CDR2 YSYEKL. This CDR3 is CASGQTGLREKLFF. DNA for the CDR3: TGCGCCAGCGGCCAGACGGGACTTCGTGAAAAACTGTTTTTT.

This chain connects TRBV10-3 to TRBJ1-1, with 7 positions matching TRBD1. Trimming removed 10 bases from V and 1 base from J; junction bases left unmatched: 12. CDR3 length equals 15 residues. The germline gives CDR1 ENHRY, CDR2 SYGVKD. This CDR3 reads CATKNLTGRNTEAFF. As DNA, the CDR3 is TGTGCCACCAAGAATCTGACAGGGAGGAACACTGAAGCTTTCTTT.

The chain recombines TRBV9 with TRBJ1-5; 7 bases map to TRBD1. The CDR3 is 15 residues long. Germline trimming cut 0 bases from V and 4 bases from J; bases unmatched to any gene: 4. Germline V gene lookup returns CDR1 SGDLS and CDR2 YYNGEE. CDR3 sequence reads: CASSVAGDRNQPQHF. The CDR3 DNA reads as TGTGCCAGCAGCGTAGCTGGGGACAGAAATCAGCCCCAGCATTTT.

There are a few counts of this clonotype. The chain employs TRBV20-1 and TRBJ2-3; D is perhaps TRBD1 (6 bases). Germline V gene data show CDR1 as DFQATT and CDR2 as SNEGSKA (reference sequence). V lost 3 bases to trimming and J lost 4 bases, with 11 bases between them. The CDR3 has 13 amino acids. CDR3 loop: CSARLPGADTQYF. The DNA for the CDR3 is TGCAGTGCTAGGCTTCCAGGGGCAGATACGCAGTATTTT.

This clonotype was seen only once. V gene TRBV20-1 combines with J gene TRBJ1-2; maybe TRBD1 (6 bases). The CDR3 consists of 12 residues. Between the trimmed V and J ends, which lost 5 bases and 4 bases, there was a span of 11 bases. Looked up from germline, CDR1 is DFQATT and CDR2 is SNEGSKA (reference sequence). In nucleotides, the CDR3 is TGCAGTGCTGGAGGACAGTCCTATGGCTACACCTTC. Its protein is CSAGGQSYGYTF.

V usage is TRBV27 and J usage is TRBJ2-2, with a weak D call TRBD2 (5 bases). The CDR3 covers 14 residues. Trimming took off 3 bases at V and 7 bases at J, with 12 bases between the two ends. CDR1 and CDR2 (germline): MNHEY, SMNVEV (reference sequence). The CDR3: CASSLGALSGELFF. The CDR3 nucleotides read TGTGCCAGCAGTTTGGGAGCTCTCAGCGGGGAGCTGTTTTTT.

This clonotype has more than one count but fewer than ten. The genes are TRBV10-2 and TRBJ2-1; no definite D call. Germline CDR1 is WSHSY and CDR2 is SAAADI. CDR3 length equals 13 residues. Trimming removed 4 bases at V and 6 bases at J, with 10 bases between. The CDR3 region is CASSGQPGNEQFF. CDR3 in DNA: TGCGCCAGCAGTGGCCAGCCTGGCAATGAGCAGTTCTTC.

V and J are TRBV7-2 and TRBJ2-2; possible D gene TRBD2, 6 bases. This CDR3 region has 13 residues. CDR1 is SGHTA, CDR2 FQGNSA, per germline. The V end lost 5 bases, the J end lost 6 bases, and 10 bases lay between the germline ends. DNA for the CDR3: TGTGCCAGCAGCGCGGGGCCCGCCGGGGAGCTGTTTTTT. Translating gives CASSAGPAGELFF.